The 31 T cell receptor beta chains below all came from one sample that was sequenced in a study of T cell responses to AZD1222 COVID-19 vaccine. TCRdb's table, derived via immunoSEQ multiplex PCR, lists solely in-frame clones and lacks some. This table holds about 120,000 clones, 92% found once. The material sequenced was peripheral blood, taken on day 0 of AZD1222 vaccination. These TCRs come from an adult in good health.

J is TRBJ2-1 and V is TRBV18; D remains unclear. Germline V gene lookup returns CDR1 KGHSH and CDR2 LQKENI. Trimming left V 3 bases short and J 0 bases short, with 12 bases between. The CDR3 sequence is 16 residues long. Written as DNA, the CDR3 is TGTGCCAGCTCACCCCTTTTGTACTCCTCCTACAATGAGCAGTTCTTC. Translating gives CASSPLLYSSYNEQFF.

V gene TRBV7-6 combines with J gene TRBJ2-1, with 10 bases matching TRBD1. The J segment lost 5 bases and the V segment lost 4 bases, leaving 5 bases of the junction unmatched. The CDR3 length is 15 residues. Germline V CDR1 and CDR2: SGHVS, FNYEAQ. CDR3 sequence: CASSYMGQGNNEQFF. The CDR3 nucleotides are TGTGCCAGCAGCTACATGGGACAGGGGAACAATGAGCAGTTCTTC.

This chain uses TRBV19 with TRBJ2-3; 13 bases line up with TRBD2. The CDR3 spans 15 residues. The V and J ends lost 3 bases and 9 bases, in that order; junction bases with no gene match: 6. Germline loops: CDR1 LNHDA, CDR2 SQIVND (reference sequence). As DNA, the CDR3 is TGTGCCAGTAGTATGGGAACTAGCGGGAGGGTCACGCAGTATTTT. It encodes CASSMGTSGRVTQYF.

The chain carries TRBV19 and TRBJ2-1, with a weak D call TRBD1 (5 bases). Germline V gives CDR1 LNHDA, CDR2 SQIVND (reference sequence). V was clipped by 5 bases and J by 10 bases, with 12 bases between them. This CDR3 region has 12 residues. The CDR3 nucleotides are TGTGCCAGTAGTCAAGGGGCCGCCGAGCAGTTCTTC. It is translated as CASSQGAAEQFF.

The rearrangement uses TRBV19 and TRBJ1-5; 9 bases are shared with TRBD1. Germline assignment: CDR1 LNHDA and CDR2 SQIVND (reference sequence). The CDR3 loop spans 14 amino acids. The trim removed 5 bases at V and 2 bases at J, leaving 1 base unmatched. The CDR3 is CASSWTGGNQPQHF. CDR3 nucleotides: TGTGCCAGTAGTTGGACAGGGGGCAATCAGCCCCAGCATTTT. Complete variable domain (other parts from reference TRBV19 and TRBJ1-5): DGGITQSPKYLFRKEGQNVTLSCEQNLNHDAMYWYRQDPGQGLRLIYYSQIVNDFQKGDIAEGYSVSREKKESFPLTVTSAQKNPTAFYLCASSWTGGNQPQHFGDGTRLSIL.

The chain carries TRBV20-1 and TRBJ1-2; D gene unclear. Germline lookup yields CDR1 DFQATT and CDR2 SNEGSKA (reference sequence). This CDR3 contains 15 residues. Deletions cut 3 bases from V and 0 bases from J, with 14 bases between. This CDR3 is CSASHYQRTNYGYTF. The CDR3 nucleotides are TGCAGTGCTAGTCACTACCAGCGTACTAACTATGGCTACACCTTC.

The rearrangement uses TRBV28 and TRBJ2-5, with D possibly being TRBD1 or TRBD2 (7 bases each). Trimming shortened V by 6 bases and J by 3 bases, and 17 bases separated the two germline ends. CDR1 and CDR2 from the germline V gene are MDHEN and SYDVKM. The CDR3 is 15 residues long. The CDR3 DNA reads TGTGCCAGCAGCCGATACAGGGGAGGGGAAGAGACCCAGTACTTC. Protein product: CASSRYRGGEETQYF.

This clone was detected a few times. The CDR3 DNA reads as TGTGCCAGCAGCTTGGGACAGGACTACGAGCAGTACTTC. The encoded protein is CASSLGQDYEQYF. The chain carries TRBV7-9 and TRBJ2-7; 8 nucleotides line up with TRBD1. The CDR3 contains 13 residues. CDR1 and CDR2 (germline): SEHNR, FQNEAQ (reference sequence). The trim removed 3 bases at V and 3 bases at J, leaving 1 base unmatched.

The chain uses TRBV11-3 and TRBJ2-5; D perhaps matches TRBD2 (5 bases). CDR1 and CDR2 from the germline V gene are SGHNT and YENEEA. The length of the CDR3 is 13 residues. With 3 bases removed from V and 2 bases from J, the gap between germline ends came to 7 bases. CDR3 loop: CASSLGVQETQYF. The CDR3 bases are TGTGCCAGCAGCTTGGGAGTTCAAGAGACCCAGTACTTC.

This clone was counted once. The chain joins TRBV4-1 to TRBJ1-1, with D tentatively TRBD1 (5 bases). The V gene's germline CDR1 is MGHRA and CDR2 YSYEKL. The CDR3 covers 16 residues. The germline V and J ends were trimmed by 5 bases and 3 bases, with 19 bases remaining between them. The CDR3, as DNA: TGCGCCAGCAGCTCAGGGAGTGGGCGTTCAGACACTGAAGCTTTCTTT. Residues: CASSSGSGRSDTEAFF.

V is TRBV27 and J is TRBJ2-1, with 7 bases fitting TRBD2. The length of the CDR3 is 14 residues. The V gene's germline CDR1 is MNHEY and CDR2 SMNVEV (reference sequence). Germline trimming cut 10 bases from V and 1 base from J; bases unmatched to any gene: 7. The CDR3 nucleotides read TGTGCCACCCAGCGGGGACCATCCTACAATGAGCAGTTCTTC. This codes for CATQRGPSYNEQFF.

This clone has a single count. V is TRBV19 and J is TRBJ2-2; 10 bases fit TRBD1. The CDR3 is 15 residues long. V was clipped by 8 bases and J by 5 bases; unmatched bases: 8. Germline assignment: CDR1 LNHDA and CDR2 SQIVND (reference sequence). This chain's CDR3 is CASCDRGRGTGELFF. Here the CDR3 DNA reads TGTGCCAGTTGTGACAGGGGGCGCGGAACCGGGGAGCTGTTTTTT.

The V gene is TRBV21-1, the J gene TRBJ2-4; the table gives TRBD1 as D, unverified against the DNA. TRBV21-1 constitutes a pseudogene. The CDR3 covers 16 residues. CDR3 loop: CASSKETGLGKNIQYF. In nucleotides, the CDR3 is TGTGCCAGCAGCAAAGAGACAGGGCTGGGCAAAAACATTCAGTACTTC.

The table lists this clone with a few counts. The chain is built from TRBV10-3 and TRBJ1-1; D is undetermined. From germline, CDR1 is ENHRY and CDR2 SYGVKD. This CDR3 has 13 amino acids. Trimming cost V 0 bases and J 2 bases, with 4 bases left between them. The CDR3 DNA reads TGTGCCATCAGTGAGTCGGGAAACACTGAAGCTTTCTTT. This codes for CAISESGNTEAFF.

CDR3 residues: CASSLARVDEQYF. CDR3 in DNA: TGCGCCAGCAGCTTGGCCAGGGTGGACGAGCAGTACTTC. The chain links TRBV5-1 to TRBJ2-7; tentatively, D is TRBD1 (5 bases). Trimming stripped 0 bases from V and 5 bases from J, with 9 bases between. The CDR3 totals 13 residues. Germline V gene lookup returns CDR1 SGHRS and CDR2 YFSETQ.

This rearrangement joins TRBV4-3 to TRBJ1-3, with a tentative D call TRBD1 (5 bases). V shed 0 bases and J shed 4 bases, with 10 bases lying between them. CDR1 is LGHNA and CDR2 is YSLEER in the germline V gene. This CDR3 has 15 residues. The CDR3 is CASSQDWGIGNTIYF. CDR3 bases: TGCGCCAGCAGCCAAGATTGGGGGATCGGAAACACCATATATTTT.

The chain couples TRBV11-2 to TRBJ1-5; D perhaps matches TRBD1 (6 bases). Per germline, CDR1 SGHAT and CDR2 FQNNGV. The CDR3 extends over 16 amino acids. Trimming removed 4 bases at V and 7 bases at J, with 20 bases between. The CDR3 is CASSSGQLGPRQPQHF. The DNA for the CDR3 is TGTGCCAGCAGCTCAGGACAGCTCGGTCCAAGGCAGCCCCAGCATTTT.

J is TRBJ2-5 and V is TRBV7-2; D is ambiguous. The germline V gene encodes CDR1 SGHTA and CDR2 FQGNSA. CDR3 length: 13 amino acids. V lost 6 bases and J lost 4, with 12 bases in between. Here the CDR3 reads CASSSGLRETQYF. For the CDR3, the DNA is TGTGCCAGCAGTTCCGGTCTAAGAGAGACCCAGTACTTC.

V usage is TRBV15 and J usage is TRBJ2-1, with 9 bases matching TRBD2. CDR1 LNHNV and CDR2 YYDKDF come from the germline V gene (reference sequence). Trimming cost V 3 bases and J 9 bases; bases outside gene matches: 3. CDR3 length equals 13 residues. CDR3 amino acids: CATSSGTSREQFF. Here the CDR3 DNA reads TGTGCCACCAGCAGTGGGACTAGCCGTGAGCAGTTCTTC.

The chain joins TRBV5-1 to TRBJ2-7; D is undetermined. CDR1 and CDR2 (germline): SGHRS, YFSETQ. Trimming took 3 bases from V and 3 from J, leaving 7 bases between them. The CDR3 contains 12 residues. In nucleotides, the CDR3 is TGCGCCAGCAGCTCGAGATTCTACGAGCAGTACTTC. Translating gives CASSSRFYEQYF.

The rearrangement joins TRBV6-2 or TRBV6-3 to TRBJ2-1; perhaps TRBD2 as D (5 bases). The germline V gene encodes CDR1 MNHEY and CDR2 SVGEGT. There are 16 residues in the CDR3. Trimming removed 5 bases from V and 0 bases from J, with 14 bases in between. Here the CDR3 DNA reads TGTGCCAGCAGTCAAGCAACTAGTCTCTCCTACAATGAGCAGTTCTTC. As protein: CASSQATSLSYNEQFF.

In its sample, this clone was seen a few times. This sequence joins TRBV5-6 and TRBJ1-2; no reliable D call. CDR3 length: 13 amino acids. The germline gives CDR1 SGHDT, CDR2 YYEEEE. Trimming took 5 bases from V and 4 from J, leaving 12 bases between them. The CDR3 reads CASSLEGGYGYTF. The CDR3 DNA reads as TGTGCCAGCAGTCTGGAGGGTGGCTATGGCTACACCTTC.

This rearrangement joins TRBV6-2 or TRBV6-3 to TRBJ2-3; 7 bases are shared with TRBD2. J lost 3 bases, V lost 5 bases, and 8 bases had no gene match. Per the germline V gene, CDR1 is MNHEY and CDR2 is SVGEGT. CDR3 length equals 15 residues. The CDR3 nucleotides read TGTGCCAGCAGTCGAGCGGGATGGGTAACAGATACGCAGTATTTT. Translated: CASSRAGWVTDTQYF.

On this clone itself: The germline gene is not matched at one end of the junction; a read error may be the cause. The chain joins TRBV27 to TRBJ2-3; 11 nucleotides align to TRBD2. Germline CDR1 MNHEY, CDR2 SMNVEV (reference sequence). The CDR3 has 14 amino acids. The CDR3 nucleotides read TGTGCCAGCAATTTAGCGGGAGGGTCAGATACGCAGTATTTT. It specifies CASNLAGGSDTQYF.

This chain connects TRBV3-1 (or the pseudogene TRBV3-2) to TRBJ1-6, with a possible D match to TRBD1 (6 bases). Deletions cut 1 base from V and 0 bases from J, with 19 bases between. The CDR3 loop spans 20 amino acids. In germline, CDR1 is LGHDT, CDR2 YNNKEL (reference sequence). Here the CDR3 DNA reads TGTGCCAGCAGCCAAGTACCAGGGGATAGTATTAGCTCCTATAATTCACCCCTCCACTTT. This sequence encodes CASSQVPGDSISSYNSPLHF.

The rearrangement uses TRBV12-5 and TRBJ1-5; D unresolved. V lost 0 bases, J lost 1 base, and 19 bases lay in between. Germline V gene data show CDR1 as LGHNT and CDR2 as FRNRAP. The CDR3 runs 19 residues. The CDR3 DNA follows: TGTGCTAGTGGTTTGGTACCAATACTCACCCTGAGGAGCAATCAGCCCCAGCATTTT. It is translated as CASGLVPILTLRSNQPQHF. The full variable domain, completed using reference TRBV12-5 and TRBJ1-5, is DARVTQTPRHKVTEMGQEVTMRCQPILGHNTVFWYRQTMMQGLELLAYFRNRAPLDDSGMPKDRFSAEMPDATLATLKIQPSEPRDSAVYFCASGLVPILTLRSNQPQHFGDGTRLSIL.

The sample holds one count of this clone. The chain carries TRBV28 and TRBJ1-1, with 9 bases lining up with TRBD1. Germline loops: CDR1 MDHEN, CDR2 SYDVKM. The CDR3 has 12 residues. Trimming removed 6 bases from V and 4 bases from J; junction bases left unmatched: 0. CDR3 DNA: TGTGCCAGCAGGACAGGGGGCACTGAAGCTTTCTTT. It codes for CASRTGGTEAFF.

This CDR3 is CASSFTSGGDTQYF. The CDR3 region has the DNA TGTGCCAGCAGCTTCACTAGCGGGGGAGATACGCAGTATTTT. The chain has TRBV5-6 and TRBJ2-3; the match to TRBD2 covers 11 bases. Germline CDR1 and CDR2: SGHDT and YYEEEE. Trimming at V came to 2 bases and at J to 5 bases, leaving 1 base not matched to a gene. There are 14 residues in the CDR3.

The rearrangement links TRBV20-1 to TRBJ1-2, with D possibly being TRBD1 (5 bases). Per the germline V gene, CDR1 is DFQATT and CDR2 is SNEGSKA (reference sequence). The ends were cut back, 3 bases at V and 7 bases at J, with 12 bases in the middle. The CDR3 is 12 amino acids. CDR3: CSASSGGGGYTF. In DNA, the CDR3 is TGCAGTGCTAGTTCTGGGGGGGGTGGCTACACCTTC.

The chain couples TRBV9 to TRBJ2-3, with TRBD1 matching 7 bases. V lost 4 bases and J lost 4; bases outside the gene matches: 6. Germline values: CDR1 SGDLS, CDR2 YYNGEE. The CDR3 sequence is 14 residues long. The CDR3 DNA reads TGTGCCAGCAGCATGACAGGGAGCGCAGATACGCAGTATTTT. This encodes CASSMTGSADTQYF.

This clone has only one observation. V is TRBV7-8 and J is TRBJ2-2, with TRBD1 as a possible D gene (5 bases). The V gene's germline CDR1 is SGHVS and CDR2 FQNEAQ. V was pared by 2 bases and J by 0 bases, with 16 bases between. The CDR3 has 18 amino acids. The DNA of the CDR3 is TGTGCCAGCAGCTTAAGGCGCCTGGGGCAGCCGAACACCGGGGAGCTGTTTTTT. Translation: CASSLRRLGQPNTGELFF.